The sequence of this T cell receptor beta chain was determined in a study of OX40 agonist ivuxolimab in advanced cancers. Looking at the study overall: Patients in the trial were receiving intravenous ivuxolimab every 2 weeks, at doses of 0.01 to 10 mg/kg. Those treated in dose escalation had hepatocellular carcinoma, melanoma, renal cell cancer or head and neck cancer.

V lost 6 bases and J lost 7, with 11 bases in between. Germline CDR1 and CDR2: SGHRS and YFSETQ. The length of the CDR3 is 12 residues. TCRdb keeps only in-frame clones here, not all; method: immunoSEQ multiplex PCR. The profile shows under 80,000 clones, 93% of them singletons. Concerning this clone itself: The antigen remains unidentified.

Peripheral blood came from all dose cohorts at three timepoints. Overall study findings and caveats: Expanded clones were, on average, more numerous among CD8+ T cells than CD4+.

The source material was CD4+ or CD8+ T cells sorted from blood, sampled in a trial of the OX40 agonist ivuxolimab. The V call is TRBV5-1, the J call TRBJ2-1; D unclear. The receptor was derived from an adult with an advanced solid tumor such as melanoma, head and neck, liver or kidney cancer. This chain's CDR3 is CASTSVRNEQFF. For the CDR3, the DNA is TGCGCCAGCACCTCGGTGAGGAATGAGCAGTTCTTC.